Below, one T cell receptor (beta chain) is given with its context. V was trimmed by 4 bases and J by 4 bases, leaving 18 bases between them. The CDR3 loop spans 16 amino acids. Looked up from germline, CDR1 is MGHRA and CDR2 is YSYEKL. This specimen belongs to a study of blood T cell repertoires in COVID-19. Whole-study context: Researchers got acute and convalescent COVID-19 samples from the United States, Italy and Spain. PBMCs, B-cell-depleted T cells, or T cells were the source of the cDNA or gDNA that made up the material.

Original methodology: Reference gene primer amplification gave nucleated cell count estimates. The method was immunoSEQ multiplex PCR; TCRdb's version includes in-frame clones alone and lacks a portion of them. V and J calls and clone size are copied from that table; D and trimming were computed from the DNA. The profile shows 120,000 or so clones, over 55% of them singletons. The sample taken for sequencing was peripheral blood. This receptor was taken from a woman aged 70 to 79 with acute or convalescent COVID-19. J is TRBJ2-3 and V is TRBV4-1; tentatively, D is TRBD1 (6 bases). CDR3 sequence reads: CASSLEGDLKADTQYF. CDR3 DNA sequence: TGCGCCAGCAGCCTCGAGGGGGACCTTAAGGCAGATACGCAGTATTTT.